This TCR beta chain came from a study of T cell responses to AZD1222 COVID-19 vaccine. This clone was seen only a few times. Sequencing used immunoSEQ multiplex PCR; TCRdb keeps in-frame clones, though not all of them. The table lists about 130,000 clones, around 90% of them singletons. Per germline, CDR1 MNHEY and CDR2 SVGEGT. V was shortened by 6 bases and J by 13 bases, with 16 bases between the two germline ends. This CDR3 contains 13 residues. The material sequenced was peripheral blood, taken on day 0 of AZD1222 vaccination. The sequence was obtained from an adult in good health. This chain links TRBV6-2 or TRBV6-3 with TRBJ1-6; no firm D call. The CDR3, as DNA: TGTGCCAGCAGCTGGGCCGGGGAGGCTCCCCTCCACTTT. Protein sequence: CASSWAGEAPLHF.